This T cell receptor beta chain was recorded in a study of T cells in Graves' hyperthyroidism and ophthalmopathy. Diagnosis of hyperthyroidism was new in patients aged 18 to 65, and its duration was under 2 months. Uncontrolled infection, other autoimmune disease, pregnancy or lactation excluded patients. Sampled blood dates from first hyperthyroidism diagnosis, and it precedes any ophthalmopathy symptoms. The CDR3 regions of TCR beta were amplified from RNA transcripts. During a first-round RT-PCR of the TCR CDR3, the HTBI primer set was used. MiXCR, run by TCRdb on the multiplex PCR reads, gives a single entry per CDR3 protein. The sample lists roughly 380,000 distinct CDR3 sequences; 13% were seen once. V lost 1 base and J lost 5, with 9 bases in between. Germline-derived CDR1 and CDR2 are SGHNT and YYREEE (reference sequence). The CDR3 contains 13 residues. In this sample, this clonotype turned up a few times.

Sequencing input: blood. The rearrangement joins TRBV5-4 to TRBJ1-1; D remains ambiguous. The TCR sequence derives from a man younger than 45 with Graves' hyperthyroidism that later progressed to Graves' ophthalmopathy. In DNA, the CDR3 is TGTGCCAGCAGCTTGCAGGCGAGGACTGAAGCTTTCTTT. This encodes CASSLQARTEAFF.